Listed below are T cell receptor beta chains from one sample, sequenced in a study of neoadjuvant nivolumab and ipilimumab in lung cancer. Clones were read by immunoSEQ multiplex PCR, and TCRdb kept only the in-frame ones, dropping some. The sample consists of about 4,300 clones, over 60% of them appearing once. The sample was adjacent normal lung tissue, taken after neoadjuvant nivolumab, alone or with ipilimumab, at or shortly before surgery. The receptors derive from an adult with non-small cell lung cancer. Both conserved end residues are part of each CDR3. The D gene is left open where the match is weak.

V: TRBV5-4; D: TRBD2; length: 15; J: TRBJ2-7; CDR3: CASSLTAAGDVEQYF
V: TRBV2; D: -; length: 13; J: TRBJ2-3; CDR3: CASPGNSTDTQYF
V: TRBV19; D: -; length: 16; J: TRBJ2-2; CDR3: CASSTLPAGRSGELFF
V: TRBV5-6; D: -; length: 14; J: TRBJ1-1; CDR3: CASSFVEAPTEAFF
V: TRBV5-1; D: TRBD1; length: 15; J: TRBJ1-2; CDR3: CASSKEQGAIDGYTF
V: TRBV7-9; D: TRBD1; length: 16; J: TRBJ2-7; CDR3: CASSALGTGTFYEQYF
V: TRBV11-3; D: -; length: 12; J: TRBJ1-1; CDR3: CASSFGGGEAFF
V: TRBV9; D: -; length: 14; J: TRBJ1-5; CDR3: CASSVGGPNQPQHF
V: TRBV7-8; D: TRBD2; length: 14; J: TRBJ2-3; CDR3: CASSPWTSRDTQYF
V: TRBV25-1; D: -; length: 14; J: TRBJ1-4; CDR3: CASSEQESNEKLFF
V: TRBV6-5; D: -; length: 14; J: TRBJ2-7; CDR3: CASRPGRSTTEQYF
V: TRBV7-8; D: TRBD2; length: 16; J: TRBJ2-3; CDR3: CASSPNSGGAGDTQYF
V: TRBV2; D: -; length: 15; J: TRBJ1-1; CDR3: CASSVGRVNFAEAFF
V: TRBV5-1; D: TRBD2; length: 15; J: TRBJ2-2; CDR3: CASSIGVGRTGELFF
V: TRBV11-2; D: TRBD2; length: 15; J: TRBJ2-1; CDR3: CASGATSGYWDEQFF
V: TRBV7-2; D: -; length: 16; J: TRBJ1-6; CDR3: CASSSQGLLSNSPLHF
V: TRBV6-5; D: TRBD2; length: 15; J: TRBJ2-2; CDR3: CASSPLAEHTGELFF
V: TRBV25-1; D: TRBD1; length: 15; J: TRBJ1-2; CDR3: CASSAAGTGGYGYTF
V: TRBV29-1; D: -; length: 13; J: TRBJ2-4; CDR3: CSVRFPSKNIQYF
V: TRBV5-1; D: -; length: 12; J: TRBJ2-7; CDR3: CASSPTTAEQYF
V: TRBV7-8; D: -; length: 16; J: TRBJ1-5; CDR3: CASSSQPGGPGAPQHF
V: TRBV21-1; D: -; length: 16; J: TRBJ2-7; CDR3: CASSQGLAPPPYEQYF
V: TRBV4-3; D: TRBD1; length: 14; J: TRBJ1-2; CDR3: CASSPGTGGYGYTF
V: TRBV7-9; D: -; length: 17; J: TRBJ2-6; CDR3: CASSLDLRGSGANVLTF
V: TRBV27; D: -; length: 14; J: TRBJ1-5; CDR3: CASSLTGRIQPQHF
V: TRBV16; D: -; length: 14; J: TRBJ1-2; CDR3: CASSQNLDNYGYTF
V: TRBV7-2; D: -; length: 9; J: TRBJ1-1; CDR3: CATGAEAFF
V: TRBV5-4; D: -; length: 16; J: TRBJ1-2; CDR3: CASSSAGGLLGYGYTF
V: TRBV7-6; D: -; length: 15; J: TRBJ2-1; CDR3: CASSPRGLPYNEQFF
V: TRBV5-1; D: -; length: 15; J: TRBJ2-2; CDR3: CASSWNREGTGELFF
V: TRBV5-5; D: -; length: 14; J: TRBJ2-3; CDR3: CASNLRQDTDTQYF
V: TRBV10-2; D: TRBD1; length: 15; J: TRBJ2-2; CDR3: CASRQGARGTGELFF
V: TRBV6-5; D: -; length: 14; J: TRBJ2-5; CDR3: CASSYQGGAETQYF
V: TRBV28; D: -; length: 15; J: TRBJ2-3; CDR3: CASQPRGTFTDTQYF
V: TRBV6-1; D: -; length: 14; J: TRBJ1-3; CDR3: CASSEIHRGNTIYF
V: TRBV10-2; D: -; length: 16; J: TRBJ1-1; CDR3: CASSELRRGDNTEAFF
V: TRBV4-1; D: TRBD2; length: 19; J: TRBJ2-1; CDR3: CASSHPGLAGGPLYNEQFF
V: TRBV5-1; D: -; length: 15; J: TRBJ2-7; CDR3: CASSLSAGFSYEQYF
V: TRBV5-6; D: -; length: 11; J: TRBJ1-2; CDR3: CASTRQYGYTF